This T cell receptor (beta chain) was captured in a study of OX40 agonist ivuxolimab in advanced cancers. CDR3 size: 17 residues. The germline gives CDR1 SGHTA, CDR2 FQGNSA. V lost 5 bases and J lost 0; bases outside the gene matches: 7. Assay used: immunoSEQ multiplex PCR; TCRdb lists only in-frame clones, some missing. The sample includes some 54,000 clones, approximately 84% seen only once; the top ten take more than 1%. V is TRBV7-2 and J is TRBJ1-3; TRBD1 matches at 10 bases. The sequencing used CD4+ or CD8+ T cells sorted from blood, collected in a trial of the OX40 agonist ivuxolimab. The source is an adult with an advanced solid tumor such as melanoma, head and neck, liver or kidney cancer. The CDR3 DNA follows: TGTGCCAGCAGCCCGGGGACAGGGGAAATCTCTGGAAACACCATATATTTT. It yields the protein CASSPGTGEISGNTIYF.